This TCR beta chain was retrieved from a study of cytomegalovirus exposure and HLA in healthy donors. Study-wide results and limits: Researchers catalogued approximately 170 TCR beta chains as cytomegalovirus-associated.

Of note for this clone: The antigen is not known.

The CDR3 is made up of 13 amino acids. Losses at the gene ends were 6 bases for V and 2 bases for J; bases not matched to a gene: 0. Germline loops: CDR1 SEHNR, CDR2 FQNEAQ (reference sequence). The PCR made use of 60 Vbeta and 13 Jbeta primers. Method: immunoSEQ multiplex PCR; TCRdb's copy keeps in-frame clones and lacks some. The sample holds approximately 150,000 clones, roughly four fifths seen once. This chain joins TRBV7-9 and TRBJ2-5, with 10 positions matching TRBD2. Sequenced sample: PBMCs. The clonotype originates from a woman between 35 and 50 years old in good health and CMV-seronegative. The CDR3 loop is CASRLAGQETQYF. The CDR3 DNA sequence: TGTGCCAGCAGACTAGCGGGGCAAGAGACCCAGTACTTC. Variable domain in full (rest from reference TRBV7-9 and TRBJ2-5): DTGVSQNPRHKITKRGQNVTFRCDPISEHNRLYWYRQTLGQGPEFLTYFQNEAQLEKSRLLSDRFSAERPKGSFSTLEIQRTEQGDSAMYLCASRLAGQETQYFGPGTRLLVL.